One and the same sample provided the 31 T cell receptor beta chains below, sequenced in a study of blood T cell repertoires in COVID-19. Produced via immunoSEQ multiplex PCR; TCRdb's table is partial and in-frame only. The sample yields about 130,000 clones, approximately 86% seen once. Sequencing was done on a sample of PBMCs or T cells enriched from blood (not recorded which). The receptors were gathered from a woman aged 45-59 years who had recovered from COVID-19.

CDR3 coding DNA: TGCGCCAGCAGCGGCACTAGGTCCCCAGATACGCAGTATTTT. Translating gives CASSGTRSPDTQYF. The V and J genes are TRBV4-1 and TRBJ2-3; weak D call: TRBD2 (5 bases). V lost 5 bases and J lost 4, with 13 bases in between. This CDR3 is built from 14 residues. In germline, CDR1 is MGHRA, CDR2 YSYEKL.

The CDR3 region is CATMTNSYEQYF. Here the CDR3 DNA reads TGTGCCACCATGACAAACTCCTACGAGCAGTACTTC. The chain combines TRBV19 with TRBJ2-7; no firm D call. Trimming cost V 10 bases and J 0 bases, with 10 bases left between them. The CDR3 covers 12 residues. CDR1 LNHDA and CDR2 SQIVND come from the germline V gene (reference sequence).

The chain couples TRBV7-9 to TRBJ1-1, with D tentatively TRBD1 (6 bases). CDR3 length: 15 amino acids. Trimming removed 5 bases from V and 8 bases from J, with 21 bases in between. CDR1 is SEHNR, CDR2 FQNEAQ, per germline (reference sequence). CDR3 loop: CASSHPGHSESEAFF. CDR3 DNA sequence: TGTGCCAGCAGCCACCCGGGACATTCTGAATCCGAAGCTTTCTTT.

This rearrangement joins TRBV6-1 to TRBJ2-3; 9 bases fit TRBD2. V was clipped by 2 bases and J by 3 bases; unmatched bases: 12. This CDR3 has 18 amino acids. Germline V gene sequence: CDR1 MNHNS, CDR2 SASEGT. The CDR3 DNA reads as TGTGCCAGCAGTGAATATAGGCCAGGTAGCGGGGGTACAGATACGCAGTATTTT. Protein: CASSEYRPGSGGTDTQYF.

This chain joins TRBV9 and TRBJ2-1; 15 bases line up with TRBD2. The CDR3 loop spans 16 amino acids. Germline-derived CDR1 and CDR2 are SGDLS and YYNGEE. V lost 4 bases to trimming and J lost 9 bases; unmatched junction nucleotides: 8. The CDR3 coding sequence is TGTGCCAGCAGCCTGGGACTAGCGGGGGGAAGGGGTGAGCAGTTCTTC. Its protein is CASSLGLAGGRGEQFF.

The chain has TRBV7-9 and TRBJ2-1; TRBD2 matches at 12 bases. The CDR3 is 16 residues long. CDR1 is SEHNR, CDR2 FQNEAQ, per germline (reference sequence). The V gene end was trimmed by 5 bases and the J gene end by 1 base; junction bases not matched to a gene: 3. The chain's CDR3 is CASSRTSGVSYNEQFF. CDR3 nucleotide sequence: TGTGCCAGCAGCCGGACTAGCGGGGTTTCCTACAATGAGCAGTTCTTC.

The CDR3 nucleotides read TGTGCCAGCAGTGACGACAGGTACTATGGCTACACCTTC. Its protein is CASSDDRYYGYTF. The chain recombines TRBV25-1 with TRBJ1-2; possibly TRBD1 for D (6 bases). Trimming cost V 3 bases and J 3 bases, with 8 bases left between them. CDR1 is MGHDK and CDR2 is SYGVNS in the germline V gene. The CDR3 loop spans 13 amino acids.

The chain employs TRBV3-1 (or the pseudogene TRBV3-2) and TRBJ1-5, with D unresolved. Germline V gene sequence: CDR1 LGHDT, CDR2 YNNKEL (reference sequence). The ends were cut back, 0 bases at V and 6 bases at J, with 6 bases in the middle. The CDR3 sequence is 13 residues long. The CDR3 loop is CASSQDRGQPQHF. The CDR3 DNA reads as TGTGCCAGCAGCCAAGATCGGGGTCAGCCCCAGCATTTT.

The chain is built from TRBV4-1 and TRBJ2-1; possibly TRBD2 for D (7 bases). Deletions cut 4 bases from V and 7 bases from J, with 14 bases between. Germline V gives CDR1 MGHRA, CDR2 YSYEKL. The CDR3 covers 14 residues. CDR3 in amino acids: CASSPGAGGNEQFF. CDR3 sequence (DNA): TGCGCCAGCAGCCCGGGGGCCGGGGGGAATGAGCAGTTCTTC.

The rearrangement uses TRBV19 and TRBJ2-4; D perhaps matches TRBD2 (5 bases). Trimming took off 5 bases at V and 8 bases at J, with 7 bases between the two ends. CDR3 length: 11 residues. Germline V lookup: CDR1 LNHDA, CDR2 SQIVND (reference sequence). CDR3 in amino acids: CASSLGDIQYF. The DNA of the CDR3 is TGTGCCAGTAGTCTCGGGGACATTCAGTACTTC. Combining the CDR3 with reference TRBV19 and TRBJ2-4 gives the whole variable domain DGGITQSPKYLFRKEGQNVTLSCEQNLNHDAMYWYRQDPGQGLRLIYYSQIVNDFQKGDIAEGYSVSREKKESFPLTVTSAQKNPTAFYLCASSLGDIQYFGAGTRLSVL.

The CDR3 reads CASSLSGQGISPLHF. The CDR3 bases are TGTGCCAGCAGCTTATCGGGACAGGGTATCTCACCCCTCCACTTT. This chain uses TRBV7-9 with TRBJ1-6; 9 bases fit TRBD1. CDR1 is SEHNR, CDR2 FQNEAQ, per germline (reference sequence). The CDR3 is made up of 15 amino acids. V trimming: 2 bases; J trimming: 10 bases; junction bases outside the gene matches: 6.

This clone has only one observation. The CDR3 DNA follows: TGTGCCACCTGGGGGGGGGAAGCTTTCTTT. Protein: CATWGGEAFF. The rearrangement joins TRBV12-3 or TRBV12-4 to TRBJ1-1; a possible D gene is TRBD1 (5 bases). The V end lost 10 bases, the J end lost 8 bases, and 11 bases lay between the germline ends. This CDR3 comprises 10 residues.

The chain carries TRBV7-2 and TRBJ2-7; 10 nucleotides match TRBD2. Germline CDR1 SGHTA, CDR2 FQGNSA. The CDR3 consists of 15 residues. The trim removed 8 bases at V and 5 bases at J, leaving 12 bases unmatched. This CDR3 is CASQRLGSGGNEQYF. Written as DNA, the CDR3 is TGTGCCAGCCAAAGGCTGGGTAGCGGGGGGAACGAGCAGTACTTC.

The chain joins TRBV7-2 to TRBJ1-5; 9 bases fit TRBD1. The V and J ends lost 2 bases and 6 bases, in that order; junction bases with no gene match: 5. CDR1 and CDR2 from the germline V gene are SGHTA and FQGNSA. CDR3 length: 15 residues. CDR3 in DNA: TGTGCCAGCAGCTTACGTGGGACAGGGTTTCAGCCCCAGCATTTT. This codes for CASSLRGTGFQPQHF.

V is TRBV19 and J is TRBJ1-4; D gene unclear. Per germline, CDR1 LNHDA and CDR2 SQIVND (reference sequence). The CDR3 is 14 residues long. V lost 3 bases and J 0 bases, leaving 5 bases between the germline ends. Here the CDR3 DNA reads TGTGCCAGTAGTATCATGTCAACTAATGAAAAACTGTTTTTT. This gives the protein CASSIMSTNEKLFF.

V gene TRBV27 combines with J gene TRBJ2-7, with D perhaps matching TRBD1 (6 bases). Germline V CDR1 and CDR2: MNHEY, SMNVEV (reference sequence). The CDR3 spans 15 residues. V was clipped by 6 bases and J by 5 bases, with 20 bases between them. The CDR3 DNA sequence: TGTGCCAGCAGCCTAGACCCGACAGGAATTCACGAGCAGTACTTC. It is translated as CASSLDPTGIHEQYF.

For the CDR3, the DNA is TGCGCCAGCAGCCAAGATCTCTACACCCCGACAGGGAAGAACACTGAAGCTTTCTTT. Encoded protein: CASSQDLYTPTGKNTEAFF. The rearrangement joins TRBV4-3 to TRBJ1-1, with TRBD1 matching over 7 bases. The CDR3 contains 19 residues. Looked up from germline, CDR1 is LGHNA and CDR2 is YSLEER. Germline trimming cut 0 bases from V and 1 base from J; bases unmatched to any gene: 14.

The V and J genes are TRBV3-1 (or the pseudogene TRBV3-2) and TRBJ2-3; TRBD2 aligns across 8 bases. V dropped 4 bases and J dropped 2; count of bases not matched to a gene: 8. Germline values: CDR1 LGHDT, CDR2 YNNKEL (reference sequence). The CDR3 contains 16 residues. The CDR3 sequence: CASSLLAGSPTDTQYF. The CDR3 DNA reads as TGTGCCAGCAGCCTATTAGCGGGGTCCCCCACAGATACGCAGTATTTT.

CDR3 sequence: CASSAQQGSNEKLFF. The CDR3 bases are TGTGCCAGCAGCGCACAACAGGGTTCTAATGAAAAACTGTTTTTT. The rearrangement links TRBV7-2 to TRBJ1-4; tentative D call: TRBD1 (6 bases). The V end was cut by 5 bases, the J end by 3 bases, with 13 bases between. CDR3 length: 15 amino acids. CDR1 SGHTA and CDR2 FQGNSA come from the germline V gene.

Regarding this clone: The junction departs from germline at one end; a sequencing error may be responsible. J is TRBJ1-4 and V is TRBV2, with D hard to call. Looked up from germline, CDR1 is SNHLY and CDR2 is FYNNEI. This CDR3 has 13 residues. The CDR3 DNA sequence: TGTGGCAGCGGGCCCCCAACTAATGAAAAACTGTTTTTT. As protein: CGSGPPTNEKLFF. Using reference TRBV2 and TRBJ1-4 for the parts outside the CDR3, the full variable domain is EPEVTQTPSHQVTQMGQEVILRCVPISNHLYFYWYRQILGQKVEFLVSFYNNEISEKSEIFDDQFSVERPDGSNFTLKIRSTKLEDSAMYFCGSGPPTNEKLFFGSGTQLSVL.

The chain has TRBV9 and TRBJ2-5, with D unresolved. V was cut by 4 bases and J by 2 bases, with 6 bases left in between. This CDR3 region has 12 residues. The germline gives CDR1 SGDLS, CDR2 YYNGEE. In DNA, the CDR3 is TGTGCCAGCAGCAGACATCAAGAGACCCAGTACTTC. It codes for CASSRHQETQYF.

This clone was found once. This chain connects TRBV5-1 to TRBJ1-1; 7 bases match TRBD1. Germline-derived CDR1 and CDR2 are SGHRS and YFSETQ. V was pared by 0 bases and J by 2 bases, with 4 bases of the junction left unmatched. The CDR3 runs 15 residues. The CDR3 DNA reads TGCGCCAGCAGCTTGGCGACAGGGCTAAACACTGAAGCTTTCTTT. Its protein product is CASSLATGLNTEAFF.

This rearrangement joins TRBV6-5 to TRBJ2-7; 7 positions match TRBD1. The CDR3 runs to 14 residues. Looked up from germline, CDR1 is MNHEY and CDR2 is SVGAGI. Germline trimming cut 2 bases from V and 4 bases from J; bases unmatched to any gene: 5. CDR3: CASSYKPGGYEQYF. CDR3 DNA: TGTGCCAGCAGTTACAAGCCAGGGGGTTACGAGCAGTACTTC.

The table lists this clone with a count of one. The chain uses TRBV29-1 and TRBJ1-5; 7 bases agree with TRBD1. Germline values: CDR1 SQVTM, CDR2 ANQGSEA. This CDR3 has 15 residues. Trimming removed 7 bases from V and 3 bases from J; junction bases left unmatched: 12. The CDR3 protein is CSDGRGRQINQPQHF. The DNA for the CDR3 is TGCAGCGATGGTAGGGGGCGACAGATCAATCAGCCCCAGCATTTT. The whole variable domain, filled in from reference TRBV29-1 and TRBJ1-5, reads SAVISQKPSRDICQRGTSLTIQCQVDSQVTMMFWYRQQPGQSLTLIATANQGSEATYESGFVIDKFPISRPNLTFSTLTVSNMSPEDSSIYLCSDGRGRQINQPQHFGDGTRLSIL.

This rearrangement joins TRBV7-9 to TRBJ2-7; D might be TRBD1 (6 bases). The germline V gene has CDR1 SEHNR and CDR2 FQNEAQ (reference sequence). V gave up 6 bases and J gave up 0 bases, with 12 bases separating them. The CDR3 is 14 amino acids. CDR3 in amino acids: CASRVGGSSYEQYF. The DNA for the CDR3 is TGTGCCAGCAGGGTAGGGGGATCCTCCTACGAGCAGTACTTC.

In DNA form, the CDR3 reads TGCGCCAGCAGCTTGGGGCCCCTGAACACTGAAGCTTTCTTT. Translating it yields CASSLGPLNTEAFF. The V call is TRBV5-1, the J call TRBJ1-1; D remains unclear. The CDR3 spans 14 residues. Between the trimmed V and J ends, which lost 0 bases and 0 bases, there was a span of 6 bases. Germline CDR1 SGHRS, CDR2 YFSETQ.

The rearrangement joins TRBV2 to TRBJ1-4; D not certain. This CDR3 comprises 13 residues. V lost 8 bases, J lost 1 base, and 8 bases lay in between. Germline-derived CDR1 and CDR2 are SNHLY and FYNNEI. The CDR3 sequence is CASHTRTNEKLFF. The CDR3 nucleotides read TGTGCCAGCCATACAAGAACTAATGAAAAACTGTTTTTT.

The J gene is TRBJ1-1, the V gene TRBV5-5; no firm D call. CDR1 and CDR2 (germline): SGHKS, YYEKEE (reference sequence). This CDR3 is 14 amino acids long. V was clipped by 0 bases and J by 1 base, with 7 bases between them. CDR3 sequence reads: CASSLVGANTEAFF. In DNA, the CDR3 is TGTGCCAGCAGCTTGGTGGGAGCGAACACTGAAGCTTTCTTT.

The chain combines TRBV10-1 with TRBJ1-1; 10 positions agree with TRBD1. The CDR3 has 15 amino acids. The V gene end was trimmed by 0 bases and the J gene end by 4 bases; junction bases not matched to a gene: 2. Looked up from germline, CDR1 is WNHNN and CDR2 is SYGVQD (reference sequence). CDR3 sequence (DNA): TGCGCCAGCAGTGAGTCCGGGACAGGGGCCACTGAAGCTTTCTTT. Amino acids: CASSESGTGATEAFF.

As DNA, the CDR3 is TGTGCCAGTAGCGCCGGGACAGCCGACTATCTAGCCAAAAACATTCAGTACTTC. Encoded protein: CASSAGTADYLAKNIQYF. The V and J genes are TRBV19 and TRBJ2-4; 7 positions match TRBD1. The trim removed 6 bases at V and 0 bases at J, leaving 14 bases unmatched. Germline V gene lookup returns CDR1 LNHDA and CDR2 SQIVND (reference sequence). This CDR3 is 18 amino acids long.

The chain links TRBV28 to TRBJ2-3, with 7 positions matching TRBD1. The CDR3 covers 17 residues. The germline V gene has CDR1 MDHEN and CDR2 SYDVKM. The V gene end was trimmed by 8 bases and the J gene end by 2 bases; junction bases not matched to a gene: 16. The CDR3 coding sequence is TGTGCCAGCCCCAAGGGGGCCCAACCTCGAGTCACAGATACGCAGTATTTT. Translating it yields CASPKGAQPRVTDTQYF.